The clone carrying this T cell receptor beta chain has a single count. Its antigen is as yet unknown. This sample is drawn from a study of T cell repertoires and HLA-DP antigens. Study as a whole: Average DNA input: 218.4 ng for CD137+CD4+ sorts, about 1,300 ng pre-culture.

CDR3 size: 11 residues. The V gene's germline CDR1 is SQVTM and CDR2 ANQGSEA. Clones were sequenced by immunoSEQ multiplex PCR, and TCRdb holds only the in-frame ones, with some missing. Here the sample spans about 89,000 clones, roughly 86% being singletons. Sequencing input: CD4+ T cells from PBMCs. V usage is TRBV29-1 and J usage is TRBJ2-3, with D tentatively TRBD2 (5 bases). The receptor's source is a man aged 45-65 years in good health and CMV-seronegative. The DNA of the CDR3 is TGCAGGTCGGACTTCGCAGATACGCAGTATTTT. It codes for CRSDFADTQYF.